The rows below give T cell receptor beta chains drawn from one sample of a study of post-analysis software for immune sequencing data. TCRdb analysed the PCR reads with MiXCR anew, one entry per CDR3 protein. The sample includes under 200,000 distinct CDR3 sequences, about 37% of them seen just once. The sample in question was blood, obtained after autologous hematopoietic stem cell transplantation. Every receptor here comes from a girl under 18 with multiple sclerosis. CDR3s include the opening cysteine and the closing phenylalanine or tryptophan. D genes are given only for firm matches.

D gene | V gene | CDR3 protein
NA | TRBV5-6 | CASSLVQGWSGYTF
NA | TRBV18 | CASSPTSPSSYNEQFF
TRBD1 | TRBV5-1 | CASSSGGASTDTQYF
NA | TRBV4-2 | CASSQDGRTSTDTQYF
NA | TRBV7-2 | CANALNGVDTQYF
NA | TRBV9 | CASSPQRGTRYNEQFF
TRBD2 | TRBV27 | CASSLRGLARPYEQYF
TRBD2 | TRBV5-1 | CASSLWTSPPDTQYF
TRBD2 | TRBV30 | CAWTSGTDTQYF
TRBD2 | TRBV6-6 | CASSYSGLAGIYNEQVF
TRBD2 | TRBV13 | CASSLGGSGRSSEQYF
NA | TRBV30 | CAWSPGYYGYTF
NA | TRBV7-2 | CATGGGPNNEQFF
TRBD2 | TRBV5-1 | CASSLVGLAGDFVQNEQFF
TRBD2 | TRBV15 | CATSYGTSGLTQYF
TRBD2 | TRBV7-8 | CASSMLGGREETQYF
TRBD2 | TRBV7-2 | CASSSGLNNGQFF
NA | TRBV7-3 | CASSRGSYTDTQYF
NA | TRBV27 | CASSLRGTGGNQPQHF
NA | TRBV2 | CASSAKGSSYNEQFF
TRBD2 | TRBV4-2 | CASSQGLAETYERYF
NA | TRBV6-6 | CASTRDATYEQYF
TRBD2 | TRBV5-1 | CASSLPGAGQETQYF
NA | TRBV7-9 | CANGPTVNTEAFF
TRBD2 | TRBV7-2 | CASSFGGETQYF
NA | TRBV20-1 | CSARSRDFNTEAFF
NA | TRBV28 | CASSLWTLYNEQFF
TRBD2 | TRBV12-3/TRBV12-4 | CASSSRTRPDTQYF
NA | TRBV23-1 | CASSQPPNLNSSLNEQFF
NA | TRBV5-1 | CASSLADATNEKLFF
NA | TRBV7-8 | CASSLDTGTNEKLFF
NA | TRBV25-1 | CASSGPRGREYF